This is a list of T cell receptor beta chains from one sample in a study of T cell repertoires in cytomegalovirus infection. TCRdb re-called the reads through MiXCR, storing one row per CDR3 protein. The sample comprises over 250,000 distinct CDR3 sequences, 20% to 30% of which are singletons, and around 14% rests with the top ten. Sequencing was done on a sample of PBMCs. The receptors derive from a human donor in good health (CMV status not recorded). Some clones in this sample may be carry-over from other donors' samples. Both conserved end residues are part of each CDR3. Fields, in order: V gene, J gene, clone size, D gene, CDR3 protein, CDR3 DNA. A D gene is named only where the DNA matches it firmly. Expanded clones are given a class, and other clones once, few, many or no size at all.

>TRBV29-1|TRBJ2-3|few|TRBD2
CSVGSLAGGADTQYF
TGCAGCGTTGGATCCCTAGCGGGAGGTGCAGATACGCAGTATTTT
>TRBV7-6|TRBJ2-3|few|-
CASSLGQGIADTQYF
TGTGCCAGCAGCTTGGGGCAGGGGATTGCAGATACGCAGTATTTT
>TRBV7-2|TRBJ1-1|many|-
CASNLGGDTEAFF
TGTGCCAGCAACCTGGGCGGGGACACTGAAGCTTTCTTT
>TRBV15|TRBJ2-7|-|TRBD2
CATSRAGGGNYEQYF
TGTGCCACCAGCAGAGCGGGCGGGGGGAACTACGAGCAGTACTTC
>TRBV7-2|TRBJ1-4|few|-
CASSIQRVANEKLFF
TGTGCCAGCAGCATCCAAAGGGTAGCTAATGAAAAACTGTTTTTT
>TRBV5-1|TRBJ1-1|-|-
CASSFQGIALNTEAFF
TGCGCCAGCAGCTTTCAGGGAATCGCCCTGAACACTGAAGCTTTCTTT
>TRBV2|TRBJ1-3|-|TRBD1
CASTLEGRGLAGNTIYF
TGTGCCAGCACCTTGGAGGGCAGGGGGCTGGCTGGAAACACCATATATTTT
>TRBV3-1|TRBJ2-5|once|TRBD1
CASSQDGTGQETQYF
TGTGCCAGCAGCCAGGACGGGACAGGACAAGAGACCCAGTACTTC
>TRBV19|TRBJ2-1|-|TRBD2
CASTRPGAGAGNEQFF
TGTGCCAGTACACGTCCCGGAGCGGGAGCCGGTAATGAGCAGTTCTTC
>TRBV6-1|TRBJ2-1|-|-
CASSSLPGSTEQFF
TGTGCCAGCAGTTCCCTCCCAGGATCCACTGAGCAGTTCTTC
>TRBV6-2/TRBV6-3|TRBJ2-3|many|TRBD2
CASSSTLAGGPTQYF
TGTGCCAGCAGTTCCACACTAGCGGGAGGGCCTACGCAGTATTTT
>TRBV7-9|TRBJ2-1|-|-
CASSERASSYNEQFF
TGTGCCAGCAGTGAGCGAGCGAGCTCCTACAATGAGCAGTTCTTC
>TRBV7-2|TRBJ2-7|many|TRBD2
CASSLDTSGLQEQYF
TGTGCCAGCAGCTTAGATACTAGCGGGCTTCAGGAGCAGTACTTC
>TRBV5-6|TRBJ2-7|-|TRBD2
CASSHGLAGPPLREQYF
TGTGCCAGCAGCCATGGACTAGCGGGACCCCCTTTGCGCGAGCAGTACTTC
>TRBV15|TRBJ1-5|-|-
CATSRDGGGQPQHF
TGTGCCACCAGCAGAGATGGGGGCGGTCAGCCCCAGCATTTT
>TRBV10-3|TRBJ1-2|many|TRBD1
CAISERDRGNYGYTF
TGTGCCATCAGTGAGCGGGACAGGGGGAACTATGGCTACACCTTC
>TRBV7-2|TRBJ2-1|-|TRBD2
CASSLAGGLVEQFF
TGTGCCAGCAGCTTAGCGGGAGGGCTTGTTGAGCAGTTCTTC
>TRBV11-2|TRBJ2-7|-|TRBD2
CASSLDSGGTYEQYF
TGTGCCAGCAGCTTAGATTCCGGGGGGACCTACGAGCAGTACTTC
>TRBV5-6|TRBJ2-2|-|TRBD1
CASSWDRVTGELFF
TGTGCCAGCAGCTGGGACAGGGTTACCGGGGAGCTGTTTTTT
>TRBV7-2|TRBJ1-1|many|-
CASSLRQNTEAFF
TGTGCCAGCAGCTTAAGACAGAACACTGAAGCTTTCTTT
>TRBV7-2|TRBJ2-2|many|-
CASSFDRYTGELFF
TGTGCCAGCAGCTTCGACAGATACACCGGGGAGCTGTTTTTT
>TRBV20-1|TRBJ2-6|once|-
CSAGGQISGANVLTF
TGCAGTGCTGGAGGCCAGATCTCTGGGGCCAACGTCCTGACTTTC
>TRBV20-1|TRBJ1-1|few|-
CSARPQSGGEWTEAFF
TGCAGTGCTAGACCTCAATCGGGGGGGGAGTGGACTGAAGCTTTCTTT
>TRBV7-4|TRBJ2-5|-|-
CASSLATREETQYF
TGTGCCAGCAGCTTAGCCACCCGTGAAGAGACCCAGTACTTC
>TRBV28|TRBJ2-1|few|-
CASFYGRPSYNEQFF
TGTGCCAGCTTCTACGGGAGACCCTCCTACAATGAGCAGTTCTTC
>TRBV2|TRBJ2-4|-|-
CASSIDLGDKNIQYF
TGTGCCAGCAGTATAGATTTGGGGGACAAAAACATTCAGTACTTC
>TRBV7-3|TRBJ2-1|-|TRBD2
CASSLIPGGAYNEQFF
TGTGCCAGCAGCTTAATTCCGGGGGGGGCCTACAATGAGCAGTTCTTC
>TRBV28|TRBJ2-1|-|TRBD2
CAGGSRYNEQFF
TGTGCAGGCGGGAGTCGATACAATGAGCAGTTCTTC
>TRBV18|TRBJ1-1|few|-
CASSPGRPGSEAFF
TGTGCCAGCTCACCCGGACGGCCGGGGTCTGAAGCTTTCTTT
>TRBV6-2/TRBV6-3|TRBJ2-1|-|-
CASSNTRPNEQFF
TGTGCCAGCAGTAACACCAGGCCCAATGAGCAGTTCTTC
>TRBV19|TRBJ2-7|-|TRBD1
CASSNSGTGLEQYF
TGTGCCAGTAGTAATTCCGGGACAGGGCTCGAGCAGTACTTC
>TRBV25-1|TRBJ1-1|many|-
CASTPERQDFTEAFF
TGTGCCAGCACCCCGGAGCGACAGGACTTCACTGAAGCTTTCTTT
>TRBV30|TRBJ1-1|-|-
CAWSPGMNTEAFF
TGTGCCTGGAGTCCGGGCATGAACACTGAAGCTTTCTTT
>TRBV6-6|TRBJ2-3|many|TRBD2
CASSYSRGGGTDTQYF
TGTGCCAGCAGTTACTCGAGAGGCGGGGGAACAGATACGCAGTATTTT
>TRBV30|TRBJ2-2|-|-
CAYSGQSAGELFF
TGTGCCTACTCGGGACAATCCGCCGGGGAGCTGTTTTTT
>TRBV7-2|TRBJ1-5|many|-
CASSLWAGTNQPQHF
TGTGCCAGCAGCTTATGGGCAGGTACTAATCAGCCCCAGCATTTT
>TRBV7-2|TRBJ1-2|many|-
CASSPAATANYGYTF
TGTGCCAGCAGCCCGGCGGCAACAGCTAACTATGGCTACACCTTC
>TRBV27|TRBJ2-1|-|TRBD1
CASSPRIQGASYNEQFF
TGTGCCAGCAGTCCCCGGATCCAGGGGGCCTCCTACAATGAGCAGTTCTTC
>TRBV7-2|TRBJ1-5|few|-
CASSTDINQPQHF
TGTGCCAGCAGCACCGACATAAATCAGCCCCAGCATTTT
>TRBV11-2|TRBJ2-7|many|TRBD1
CASSFLGQGDEQYF
TGTGCCAGCAGCTTCTTAGGACAGGGGGACGAGCAGTACTTC
>TRBV23-1|TRBJ1-6|-|-
CASSHPGIDSYNSPLHF
TGCGCCAGCAGTCACCCAGGGATCGACTCCTATAATTCACCCCTCCACTTT
>TRBV7-8|TRBJ2-5|many|-
CASSRAGASQETQYF
TGTGCCAGCAGCCGCGCGGGGGCGAGCCAAGAGACCCAGTACTTC
>TRBV7-2|TRBJ2-7|-|TRBD2
CASSLLAGAPYEQYF
TGTGCCAGCAGCTTATTAGCGGGGGCCCCCTACGAGCAGTACTTC
>TRBV28|TRBJ1-6|-|-
CASSQIGQRSHF
TGTGCCAGCAGCCAAATCGGACAACGTTCCCACTTT
>TRBV29-1|TRBJ1-2|many|TRBD1
CSVEGTGATGGYTF
TGCAGCGTTGAAGGGACAGGGGCCACGGGTGGCTACACCTTC
>TRBV28|TRBJ1-3|few|TRBD1
CASITGGSGNTIYF
TGTGCCAGCATCACAGGGGGCTCTGGAAACACCATATATTTT
>TRBV5-1|TRBJ2-1|-|TRBD2
CASTFLLAGVDEQFF
TGCGCCAGCACCTTCCTCCTAGCGGGAGTCGATGAGCAGTTCTTC
>TRBV28|TRBJ2-5|many|TRBD2
CASLTGGGETQYF
TGTGCCAGCCTGACGGGGGGGGGGGAGACCCAGTACTTC
>TRBV7-2|TRBJ2-2|many|-
CASSLERFGELFF
TGTGCCAGCAGCTTAGAGCGTTTCGGGGAGCTGTTTTTT
>TRBV9|TRBJ2-7|-|TRBD1
CASSAGQGVYEQYF
TGTGCCAGCAGCGCGGGACAGGGTGTCTACGAGCAGTACTTC
>TRBV7-2|TRBJ1-2|many|TRBD1
CASSSSPGQGNTNYGYTF
TGTGCCAGCAGCTCGAGCCCGGGACAGGGTAATACTAACTATGGCTACACCTTC
>TRBV20-1|TRBJ2-1|few|TRBD1
CSARYRGSYNEQFF
TGCAGTGCTAGATACAGGGGGTCCTACAATGAGCAGTTCTTC
>TRBV28|TRBJ2-2|few|-
CASRELAGELFF
TGTGCCAGCAGAGAGCTAGCTGGGGAGCTGTTTTTT
>TRBV12-5|TRBJ1-2|-|-
CASGLVRKPGSDYGYTF
TGTGCTAGTGGTTTGGTACGAAAACCAGGCTCCGACTATGGCTACACCTTC
>TRBV12-5|TRBJ1-2|few|-
CASGLGQYGYTF
TGTGCTAGTGGTTTGGGACAGTATGGCTACACCTTC
>TRBV19|TRBJ2-5|few|-
CASSPQGWKQETQYF
TGTGCCAGTAGTCCTCAAGGTTGGAAACAAGAGACCCAGTACTTC
>TRBV11-3|TRBJ1-2|-|-
CASSLDAGLGGTGYGYTF
TGTGCCAGCAGCTTAGACGCGGGGCTGGGGGGCACGGGGTATGGCTACACCTTC
>TRBV7-2|TRBJ2-1|many|TRBD2
CASSLEAGGRFF
TGTGCCAGCAGCTTAGAAGCGGGAGGTCGGTTCTTC
>TRBV20-1|TRBJ1-6|few|TRBD1
CSAIRDRDSPLHF
TGCAGTGCTATACGGGACAGGGATTCACCCCTCCACTTT
>TRBV5-1|TRBJ2-1|many|-
CASSWTLGGNEQFF
TGCGCCAGCAGCTGGACCCTAGGGGGGAATGAGCAGTTCTTC